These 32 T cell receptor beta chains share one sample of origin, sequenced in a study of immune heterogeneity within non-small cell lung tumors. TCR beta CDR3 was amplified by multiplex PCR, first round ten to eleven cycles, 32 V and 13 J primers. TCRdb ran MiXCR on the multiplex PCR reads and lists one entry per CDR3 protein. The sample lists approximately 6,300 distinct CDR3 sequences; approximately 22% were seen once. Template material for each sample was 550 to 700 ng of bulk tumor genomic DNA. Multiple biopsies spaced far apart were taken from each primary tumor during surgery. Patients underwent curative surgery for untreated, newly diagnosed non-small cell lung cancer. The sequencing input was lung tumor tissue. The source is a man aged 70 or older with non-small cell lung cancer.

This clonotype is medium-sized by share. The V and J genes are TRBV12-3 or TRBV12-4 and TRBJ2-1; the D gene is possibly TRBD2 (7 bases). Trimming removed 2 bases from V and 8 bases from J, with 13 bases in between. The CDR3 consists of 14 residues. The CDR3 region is CASSLFGGQDEQFF. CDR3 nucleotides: TGTGCCAGCAGTTTATTCGGGGGGCAGGATGAGCAGTTCTTC.

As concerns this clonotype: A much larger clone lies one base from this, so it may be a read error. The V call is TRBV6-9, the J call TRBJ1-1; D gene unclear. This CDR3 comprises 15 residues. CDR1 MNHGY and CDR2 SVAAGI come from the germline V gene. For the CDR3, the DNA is TGTGCCAGCAGTTACCGCAGTTTACGGAACACTGAAGGTTTCTTT. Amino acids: CASSYRSLRNTEGFF.

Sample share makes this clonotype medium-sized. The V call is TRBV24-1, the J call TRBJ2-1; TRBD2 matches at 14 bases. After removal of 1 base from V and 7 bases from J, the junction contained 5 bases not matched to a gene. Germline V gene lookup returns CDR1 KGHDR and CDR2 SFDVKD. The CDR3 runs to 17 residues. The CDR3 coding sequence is TGTGCCACCAGTGATTTCCCGGGACTAGCGGGAGTAAATGAGCAGTTCTTC. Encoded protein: CATSDFPGLAGVNEQFF.

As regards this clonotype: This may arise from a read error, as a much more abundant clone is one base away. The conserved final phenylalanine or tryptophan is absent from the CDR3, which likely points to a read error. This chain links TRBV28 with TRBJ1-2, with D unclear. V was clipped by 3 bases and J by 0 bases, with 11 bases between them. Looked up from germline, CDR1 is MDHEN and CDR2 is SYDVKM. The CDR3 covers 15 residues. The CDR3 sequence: CASSFSSESNYGYTS. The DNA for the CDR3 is TGTGCCAGCAGTTTTTCTTCGGAGTCTAACTATGGCTACACCTCC.

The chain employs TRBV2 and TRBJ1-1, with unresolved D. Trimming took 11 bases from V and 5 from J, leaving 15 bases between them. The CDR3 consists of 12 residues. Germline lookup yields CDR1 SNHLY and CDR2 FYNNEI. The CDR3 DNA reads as TGTGCCGTTTCGAGGGTGAGGACTGAAGCTTTCTTT. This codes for CAVSRVRTEAFF.

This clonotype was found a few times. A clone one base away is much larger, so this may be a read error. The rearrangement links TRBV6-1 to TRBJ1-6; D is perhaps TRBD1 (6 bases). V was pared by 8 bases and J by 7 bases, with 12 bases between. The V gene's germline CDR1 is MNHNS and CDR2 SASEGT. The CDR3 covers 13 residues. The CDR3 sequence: CASAGVENSPLHF. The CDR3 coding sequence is TGTGCCAGCGCAGGGGTGGAGAATTCACCCCTCCACTTT.

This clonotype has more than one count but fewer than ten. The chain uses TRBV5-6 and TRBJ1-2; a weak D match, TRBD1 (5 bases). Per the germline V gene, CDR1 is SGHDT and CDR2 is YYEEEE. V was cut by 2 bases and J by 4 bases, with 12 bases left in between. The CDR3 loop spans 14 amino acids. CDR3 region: CASSFPGLLYGYTF. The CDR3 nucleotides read TGTGCCAGCAGCTTTCCGGGACTACTCTATGGCTACACCTTC.

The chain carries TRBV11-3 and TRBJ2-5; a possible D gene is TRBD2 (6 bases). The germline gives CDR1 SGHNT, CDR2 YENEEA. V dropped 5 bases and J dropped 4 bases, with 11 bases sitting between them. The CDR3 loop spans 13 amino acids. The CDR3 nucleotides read TGTGCCAGCAGCCCAAGGGGAGGAGAGACCCAGTACTTC. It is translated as CASSPRGGETQYF.

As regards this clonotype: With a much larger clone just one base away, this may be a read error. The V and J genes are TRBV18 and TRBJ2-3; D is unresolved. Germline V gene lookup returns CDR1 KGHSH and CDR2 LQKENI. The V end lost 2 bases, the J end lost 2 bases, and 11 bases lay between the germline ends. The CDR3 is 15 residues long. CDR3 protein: CASSPCRSATDTQYF. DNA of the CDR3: TGTGCCAGCTCACCATGCAGGTCAGCCACAGATACGCAGTATTTT.

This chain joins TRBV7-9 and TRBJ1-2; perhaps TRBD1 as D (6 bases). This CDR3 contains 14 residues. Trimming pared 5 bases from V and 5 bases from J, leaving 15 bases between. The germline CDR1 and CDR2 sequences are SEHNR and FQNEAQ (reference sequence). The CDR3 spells CASSQRGGHYGYTF. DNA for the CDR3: TGTGCCAGCAGCCAAAGGGGGGGTCATTATGGCTACACCTTC. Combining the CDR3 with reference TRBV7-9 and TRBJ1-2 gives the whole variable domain DTGVSQNPRHKITKRGQNVTFRCDPISEHNRLYWYRQTLGQGPEFLTYFQNEAQLEKSRLLSDRFSAERPKGSFSTLEIQRTEQGDSAMYLCASSQRGGHYGYTFGSGTRLTVV.

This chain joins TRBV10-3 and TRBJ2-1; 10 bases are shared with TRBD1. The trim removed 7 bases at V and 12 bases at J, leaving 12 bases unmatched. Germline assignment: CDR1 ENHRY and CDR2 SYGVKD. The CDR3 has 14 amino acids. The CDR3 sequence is CAINTGTGADLQFF. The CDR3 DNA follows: TGTGCCATCAATACCGGGACAGGGGCGGACCTGCAGTTCTTC.

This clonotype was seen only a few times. The CDR3 bases are TGTGCCAGCAGCCCTGGGCTTCCTAGCACAGATACGCAGTATTTT. It yields the protein CASSPGLPSTDTQYF. J is TRBJ2-3 and V is TRBV7-9; D not resolved. Germline V gene lookup returns CDR1 SEHNR and CDR2 FQNEAQ (reference sequence). Between the trimmed V and J ends, which lost 5 bases and 0 bases, there was a span of 12 bases. The CDR3 consists of 15 residues.

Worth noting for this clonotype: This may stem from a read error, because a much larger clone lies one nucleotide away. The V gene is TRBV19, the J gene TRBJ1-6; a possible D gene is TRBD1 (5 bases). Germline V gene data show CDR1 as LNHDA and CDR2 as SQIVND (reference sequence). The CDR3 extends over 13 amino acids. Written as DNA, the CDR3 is TGTGCCGGTAGTATATTTGGGGCGTCACCCCTCCACTTT. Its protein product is CAGSIFGASPLHF.

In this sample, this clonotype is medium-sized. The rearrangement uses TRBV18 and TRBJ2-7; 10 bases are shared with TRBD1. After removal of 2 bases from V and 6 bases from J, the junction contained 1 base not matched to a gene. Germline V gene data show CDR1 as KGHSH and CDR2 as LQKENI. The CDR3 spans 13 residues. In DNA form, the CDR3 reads TGTGCCAGCTCACCATGGGACAGGGGCGAGCAGTACTTC. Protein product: CASSPWDRGEQYF.

CDR3 DNA: TGCGCCAGCAGCGGAGGACAAGAGACCCAGTACTTC. Its protein product is CASSGGQETQYF. V gene TRBV5-1 combines with J gene TRBJ2-5; D is possibly TRBD2 (5 bases). The V gene lost 4 bases and the J gene lost 2 bases, with 6 bases spanning the gap. This CDR3 comprises 12 residues. Germline loops: CDR1 SGHRS, CDR2 YFSETQ.

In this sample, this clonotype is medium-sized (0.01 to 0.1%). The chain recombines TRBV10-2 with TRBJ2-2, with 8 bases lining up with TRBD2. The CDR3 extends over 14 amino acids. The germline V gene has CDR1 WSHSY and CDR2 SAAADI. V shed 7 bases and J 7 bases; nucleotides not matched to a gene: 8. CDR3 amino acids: CASTGTSLSGELFF. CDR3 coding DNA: TGCGCCAGCACCGGGACTAGTCTTAGCGGGGAGCTGTTTTTT.

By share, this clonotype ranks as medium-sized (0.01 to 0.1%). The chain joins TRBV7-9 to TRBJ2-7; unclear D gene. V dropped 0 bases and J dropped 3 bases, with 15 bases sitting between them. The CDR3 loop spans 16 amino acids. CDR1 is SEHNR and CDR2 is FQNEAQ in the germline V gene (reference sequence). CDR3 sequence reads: CASSLAVGRKHYEQYF. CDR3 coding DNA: TGTGCCAGCAGCTTAGCGGTCGGGCGGAAACACTACGAGCAGTACTTC.

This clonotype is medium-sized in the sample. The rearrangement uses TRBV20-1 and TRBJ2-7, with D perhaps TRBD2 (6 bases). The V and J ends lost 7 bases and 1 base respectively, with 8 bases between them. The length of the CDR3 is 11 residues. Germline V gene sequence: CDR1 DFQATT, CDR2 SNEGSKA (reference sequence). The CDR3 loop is CSVRGSYEQYF. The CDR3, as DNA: TGCAGTGTGCGGGGATCCTACGAGCAGTACTTC.

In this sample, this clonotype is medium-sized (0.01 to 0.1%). The CDR3 loop reads CARREGYDTQYF. The DNA for the CDR3 is TGTGCACGGAGGGAGGGGTATGATACGCAGTATTTT. The chain links TRBV30 to TRBJ2-3; 7 nucleotides match TRBD2. CDR3 length equals 12 residues. CDR1 is GTSNPN, CDR2 SVGIG, per germline (reference sequence).

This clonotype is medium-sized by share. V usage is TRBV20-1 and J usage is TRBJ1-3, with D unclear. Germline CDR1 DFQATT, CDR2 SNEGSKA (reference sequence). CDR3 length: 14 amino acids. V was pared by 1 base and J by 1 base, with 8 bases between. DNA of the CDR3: TGCAGTGCTAGAGGGCACACTTCTGGAAACACCATATATTTT. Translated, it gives CSARGHTSGNTIYF.

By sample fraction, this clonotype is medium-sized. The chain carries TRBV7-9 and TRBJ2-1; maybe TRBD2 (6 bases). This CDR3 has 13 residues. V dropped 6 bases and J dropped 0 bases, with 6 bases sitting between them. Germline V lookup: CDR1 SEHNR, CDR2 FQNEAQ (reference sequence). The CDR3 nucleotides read TGTGCCAGCAGGGAGGGCTCCTACAATGAGCAGTTCTTC. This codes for CASREGSYNEQFF.

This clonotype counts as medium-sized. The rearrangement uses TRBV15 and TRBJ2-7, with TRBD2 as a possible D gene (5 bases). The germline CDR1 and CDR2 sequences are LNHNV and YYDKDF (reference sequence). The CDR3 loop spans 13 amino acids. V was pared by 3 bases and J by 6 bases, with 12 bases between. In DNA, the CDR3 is TGTGCCACCAGCAGGGACGGACGGGGCGAGCAGTACTTC. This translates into CATSRDGRGEQYF.

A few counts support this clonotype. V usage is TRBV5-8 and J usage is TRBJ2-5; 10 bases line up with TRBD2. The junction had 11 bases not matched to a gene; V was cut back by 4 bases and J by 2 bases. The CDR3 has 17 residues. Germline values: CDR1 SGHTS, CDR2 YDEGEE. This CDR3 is CASSPFFGTSEQETQYF. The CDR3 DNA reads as TGTGCCAGCAGCCCCTTCTTTGGGACTAGCGAACAAGAGACCCAGTACTTC.

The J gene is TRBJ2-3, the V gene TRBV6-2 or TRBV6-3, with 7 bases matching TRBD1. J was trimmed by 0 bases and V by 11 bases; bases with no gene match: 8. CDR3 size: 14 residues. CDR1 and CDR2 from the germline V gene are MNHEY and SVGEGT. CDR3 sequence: CAGSRQGSTDTQYF. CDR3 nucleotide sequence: TGTGCCGGGTCAAGACAGGGAAGCACAGATACGCAGTATTTT.

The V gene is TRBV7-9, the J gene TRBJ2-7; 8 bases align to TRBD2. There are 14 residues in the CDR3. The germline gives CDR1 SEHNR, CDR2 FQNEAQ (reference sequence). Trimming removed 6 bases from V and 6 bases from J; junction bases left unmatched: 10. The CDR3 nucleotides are TGTGCCAGCAGAGAATACGGGAGGGCCACCGAGCAGTACTTC. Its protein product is CASREYGRATEQYF.

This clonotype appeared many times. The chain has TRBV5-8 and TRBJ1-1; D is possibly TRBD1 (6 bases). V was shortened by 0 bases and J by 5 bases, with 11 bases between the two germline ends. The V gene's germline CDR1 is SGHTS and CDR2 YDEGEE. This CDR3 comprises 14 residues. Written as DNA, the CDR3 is TGTGCCAGCAGCTTGGGGGGGCAGGGTACTGAAGCTTTCTTT. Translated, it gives CASSLGGQGTEAFF.

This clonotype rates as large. CDR3 sequence (DNA): TGTGCCAGCAGTTATCTGACAGGGAGAGGTTCACCCCTCCACTTT. As protein: CASSYLTGRGSPLHF. This chain uses TRBV6-1 with TRBJ1-6, with 7 bases identical to TRBD1. The CDR3 has 15 amino acids. Germline V lookup: CDR1 MNHNS, CDR2 SASEGT. V lost 5 bases and J lost 9; bases outside the gene matches: 10.

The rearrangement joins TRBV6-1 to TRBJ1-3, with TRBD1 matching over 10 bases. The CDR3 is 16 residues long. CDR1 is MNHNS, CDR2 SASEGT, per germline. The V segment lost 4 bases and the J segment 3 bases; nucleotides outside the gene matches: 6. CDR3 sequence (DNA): TGTGCCAGCAGTGCTTCGACAGGGGGCAGTGGAAACACCATATATTTT. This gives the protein CASSASTGGSGNTIYF.

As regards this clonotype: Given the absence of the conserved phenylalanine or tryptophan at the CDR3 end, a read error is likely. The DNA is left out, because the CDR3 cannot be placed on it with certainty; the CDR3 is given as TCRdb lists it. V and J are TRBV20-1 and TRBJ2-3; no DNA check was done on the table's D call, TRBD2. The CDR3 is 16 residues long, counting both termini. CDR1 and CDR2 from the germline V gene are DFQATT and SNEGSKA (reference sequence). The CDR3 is CSARGGQVIYEQYFGP.

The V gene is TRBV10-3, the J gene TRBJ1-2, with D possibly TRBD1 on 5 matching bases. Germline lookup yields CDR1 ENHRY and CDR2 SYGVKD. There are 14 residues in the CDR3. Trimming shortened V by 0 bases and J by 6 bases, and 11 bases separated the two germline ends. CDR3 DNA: TGTGCCATCAGTGAGTCCCGGCAGGGTAATGGCTACACCTTC. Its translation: CAISESRQGNGYTF.

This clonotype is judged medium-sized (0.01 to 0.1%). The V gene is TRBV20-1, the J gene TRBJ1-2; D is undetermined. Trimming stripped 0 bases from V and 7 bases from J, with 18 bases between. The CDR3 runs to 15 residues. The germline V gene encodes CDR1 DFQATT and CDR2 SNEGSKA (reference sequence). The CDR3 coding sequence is TGCAGTGCTAGAGAGTCGGCGGCGGGCATCCTTGGCTACACCTTC. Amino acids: CSARESAAGILGYTF.

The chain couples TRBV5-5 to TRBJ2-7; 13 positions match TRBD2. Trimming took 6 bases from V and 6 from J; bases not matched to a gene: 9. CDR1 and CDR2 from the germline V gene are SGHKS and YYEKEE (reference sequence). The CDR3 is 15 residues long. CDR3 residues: CASTYSGLAGAEQYF. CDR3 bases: TGTGCCAGCACCTACTCCGGACTAGCGGGAGCCGAGCAGTACTTC.